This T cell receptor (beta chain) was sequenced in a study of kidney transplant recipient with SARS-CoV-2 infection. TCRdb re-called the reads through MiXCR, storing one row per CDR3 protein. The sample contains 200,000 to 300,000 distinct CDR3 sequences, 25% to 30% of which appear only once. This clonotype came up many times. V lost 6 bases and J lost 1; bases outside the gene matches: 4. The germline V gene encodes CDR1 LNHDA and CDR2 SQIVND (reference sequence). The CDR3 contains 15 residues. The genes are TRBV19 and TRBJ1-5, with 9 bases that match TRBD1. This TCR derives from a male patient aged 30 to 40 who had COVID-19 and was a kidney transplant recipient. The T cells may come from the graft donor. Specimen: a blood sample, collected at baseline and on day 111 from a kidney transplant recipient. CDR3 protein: CASSGDRESNQPQHF. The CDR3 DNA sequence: TGTGCCAGTAGCGGGGACAGGGAAAGCAATCAGCCCCAGCATTTT. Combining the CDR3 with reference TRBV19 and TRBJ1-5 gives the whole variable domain DGGITQSPKYLFRKEGQNVTLSCEQNLNHDAMYWYRQDPGQGLRLIYYSQIVNDFQKGDIAEGYSVSREKKESFPLTVTSAQKNPTAFYLCASSGDRESNQPQHFGDGTRLSIL.